This T cell receptor beta chain was profiled in a study of regulatory T cells in long-lasting Graves disease. Study context: Over-5-year antithyroid drug use with positive TSH receptor antibodies defined persistent Graves' disease in the study.

Time point described: persistent/refractory GD, antithyroid drugs over 5 years with positive TRAb. PBMC-extracted RNA yielded the TCR library. A roughly 8.3-milliliter sample of peripheral blood was drawn into EDTA tubes. The TCR beta library used iRepertoire HTBI primers with Arm-PCR amplification of CDR3. From the multiplex PCR reads, TCRdb called clonotypes with MiXCR, one entry per CDR3 protein. In the table there are fewer than 550,000 distinct CDR3 sequences, roughly a fifth of which are singletons. Overall study results and limits: Persistent Graves' disease cases displayed lower TCR diversity than newly diagnosed ones.

This CDR3 is built from 16 residues. From germline, CDR1 is LNHDA and CDR2 SQIVND (reference sequence). Between the trimmed V and J ends, which lost 2 bases and 1 base, there was a span of 14 bases. The sample holds many counts of this clonotype. What it binds is not known. The clonotype comes from a female donor with Graves disease. Sample: peripheral blood mononuclear cells (PBMCs), taken when the disease was refractory, from a patient treated with antithyroid drugs. This chain uses TRBV19 with TRBJ1-1; the D is unclear. CDR3 amino acids: CASSIRVRIENTEAFF. DNA for the CDR3: TGTGCCAGTAGTATAAGGGTTCGGATCGAGAACACTGAAGCTTTCTTT.